This TCR beta chain comes out of a study of T cell responses to AZD1222 COVID-19 vaccine. Turning to the study itself: Second-dose schedules of about 4 or about 12 weeks were combined. Study-level points and caveats: At 160-218 and 743-854, vaccine-associated CD4 TCRs were dominant, and they spanned spike. Reports say nearly half of spike-specific TCRs go after unmutated variant regions.

TCRdb's table, derived via immunoSEQ multiplex PCR, lists solely in-frame clones and lacks some. This sample has fewer than 130,000 clones, with about 87% found just once. About this clone itself: Its target is unknown.

This specimen consisted of peripheral blood, obtained on day 0 of AZD1222 vaccination. The receptor was isolated from an adult in good health.

The CDR3, as DNA: TGTGCCAGCAGCTTGGATTATGAGCAGTTCTTC. As protein: CASSLDYEQFF. V is TRBV5-4 and J is TRBJ2-1, with D hard to call. The germline V gene encodes CDR1 SGHNT and CDR2 YYREEE (reference sequence). The CDR3 runs to 11 residues. The germline V and J ends were trimmed by 0 bases and 8 bases, with 3 bases remaining between them.